This T cell receptor (beta chain) was observed in a study of T-cell reconstitution after alpha-beta-depleted transplantation in children. Preparation of the TCRbeta library used unique molecular identifiers. TCRdb fed the PCR reads into MiXCR, producing one record per CDR3 protein. The sample yields nearly 550,000 distinct CDR3 sequences, around 17% seen once. The CDR3 contains 16 residues. Germline V CDR1 and CDR2: LGHDT, YNNKEL (reference sequence). V lost 1 base and J lost 4; bases outside the gene matches: 7. This clonotype has just a few counts. The sample in question was PBMCs from the stem cell graft donor, obtained from the stem cell graft. This rearrangement joins TRBV3-1 to TRBJ2-5, with 9 bases fitting TRBD2. This receptor was taken from a human donor who donated a stem cell graft to a child with acute lymphoblastic leukemia. DNA of the CDR3: TGTGCCAGCAGCCAAGGTCCTCTAGCGGGACGAGAGACCCAGTACTTC. Its translation: CASSQGPLAGRETQYF.